These 27 T cell receptor beta chains were all obtained from the same sample, sequenced in a study of beta chain features in type 1 diabetes (dated 2018 in TCRdb). Findings and caveats that apply to the study as a whole: Type 1 diabetes patients showed a moderate but significant shortening of TCRB CDR3 length in all four CD4+ subsets.

Libraries came from the immunoSEQ multiplex PCR assay. The High Capacity cDNA Reverse Transcription Kit was used to reverse transcribe all of the isolated RNA, meaning that expressed TCRB transcripts were what got sequenced. The table was pulled from immuneACCESS by TCRdb, which kept in-frame rearrangements only. Such tables lose some clones; where checked, under half of the loss comes from unresolved V genes, and the rest has no known cause. Recorded for this sample are almost 350,000 clones; around 9.3% of them occurred a single time. 1% of the sample is in the top ten clones. These receptors lack a known antigen. The sequencing input was central memory CD4+ T cells from blood. The receptors here all came from a young man with type 1 diabetes.

The chain carries TRBV28 and TRBJ1-1; D gene unclear. Germline V CDR1 and CDR2: MDHEN, SYDVKM. CDR3 length: 11 amino acids. With 5 bases removed from V and 10 bases from J, the gap between germline ends came to 11 bases. CDR3 region: CASSGNEGAFF. DNA of the CDR3: TGTGCCAGCAGTGGGAATGAGGGAGCTTTCTTT.

The J gene is TRBJ1-1, the V gene TRBV18; D is unclear. This CDR3 is 15 amino acids long. Germline V gives CDR1 KGHSH, CDR2 LQKENI. V was pared by 5 bases and J by 0 bases, with 13 bases between. CDR3 DNA: TGTGCCAGCTCATCCCGAGGAGGGATGAACACTGAAGCTTTCTTT. This translates into CASSSRGGMNTEAFF.

This clone occurred a few times. V gene TRBV19 combines with J gene TRBJ1-1; D is ambiguous. V lost 5 bases and J 3 bases, leaving 13 bases between the germline ends. This CDR3 region has 14 residues. The germline CDR1 and CDR2 sequences are LNHDA and SQIVND (reference sequence). CDR3 bases: TGTGCCAGTAGTTTGGGCTACACGGACACTGAAGCTTTCTTT. Residues: CASSLGYTDTEAFF.

This clone was seen a handful of times. The chain joins TRBV7-2 to TRBJ2-7; 9 bases are a match to TRBD2. The CDR3 has 16 residues. The germline V gene has CDR1 SGHTA and CDR2 FQGNSA. V dropped 6 bases and J dropped 0; count of bases not matched to a gene: 9. The DNA for the CDR3 is TGTGCCAGCAGTTCTACCTGGCGGGGGGGCTCCTACGAGCAGTACTTC. It encodes CASSSTWRGGSYEQYF.

This clone was detected only once. J is TRBJ2-3 and V is TRBV28; D gene uncertain. Trimming pared 1 base from V and 2 bases from J, leaving 7 bases between. The CDR3 spans 14 residues. Germline V lookup: CDR1 MDHEN, CDR2 SYDVKM. The CDR3 protein is CASSLFRNTDTQYF. Here the CDR3 DNA reads TGTGCCAGCAGTTTATTCAGAAACACAGATACGCAGTATTTT.

The chain combines TRBV6-5 with TRBJ1-1; no clear D gene. This CDR3 has 11 amino acids. V lost 7 bases and J lost 2, with 5 bases in between. CDR1 is MNHEY, CDR2 SVGAGI, per germline. The CDR3 loop is CASTKNTEAFF. The CDR3 coding sequence is TGTGCCAGCACTAAAAACACTGAAGCTTTCTTT.

Only a few counts were recorded for this clone. The chain employs TRBV18 and TRBJ2-3; D is perhaps TRBD1 or TRBD2 (5 bases each). The CDR3 extends over 15 amino acids. V was clipped by 6 bases and J by 6 bases, with 19 bases between them. Germline CDR1 is KGHSH and CDR2 is LQKENI. The CDR3 protein is CASSPGLRGQDTQYF. The CDR3 nucleotides are TGTGCCAGCTCCCCGGGATTAAGGGGTCAGGATACGCAGTATTTT.

The genes are TRBV6-6 and TRBJ2-6; D is unresolved. The CDR3 runs 15 residues. Trimming cost V 6 bases and J 2 bases, with 11 bases left between them. The germline gives CDR1 MNHNY, CDR2 SVGAGI (reference sequence). The CDR3 DNA reads as TGTGCCAGCAGCCTCCGGGCTGCTGGGGCCAACGTCCTGACTTTC. Its protein is CASSLRAAGANVLTF.

The rearrangement joins TRBV14 to TRBJ1-1; weak D call: TRBD1 (5 bases). The CDR3 contains 14 residues. V was pared by 4 bases and J by 1 base, with 10 bases between. Germline values: CDR1 SGHDN, CDR2 FVKESK. CDR3 in amino acids: CASSRGRRNTEAFF. The CDR3 bases are TGTGCCAGCAGCCGGGGACGACGGAACACTGAAGCTTTCTTT.

The chain is built from TRBV7-2 and TRBJ1-5, with unresolved D. The germline V gene has CDR1 SGHTA and CDR2 FQGNSA. The CDR3 is 13 residues long. Trimming stripped 3 bases from V and 5 bases from J, with 8 bases between. CDR3 amino acids: CASSLNRDQPQHF. Written as DNA, the CDR3 is TGTGCCAGCAGCTTGAATCGAGATCAGCCCCAGCATTTT.

This sequence joins TRBV10-3 and TRBJ1-2, with D unresolved. The CDR3 sequence is 14 residues long. The V end was cut by 3 bases, the J end by 3 bases, with 11 bases between. CDR1 is ENHRY, CDR2 SYGVKD, per germline. The CDR3 loop reads CAISDPGPYYGYTF. The DNA of the CDR3 is TGTGCCATCAGTGACCCAGGTCCCTACTATGGCTACACCTTC.

The V gene is TRBV30, the J gene TRBJ1-1, with TRBD1 matching over 7 bases. CDR1 is GTSNPN and CDR2 is SVGIG in the germline V gene (reference sequence). The J segment lost 4 bases and the V segment lost 2 bases, leaving 7 bases of the junction unmatched. The CDR3 has 14 residues. CDR3 nucleotide sequence: TGTGCCTGGAGTCTACAGGGGAGGGGCACTGAAGCTTTCTTT. As protein: CAWSLQGRGTEAFF.

This clone was counted between two and nine times. The chain combines TRBV19 with TRBJ2-3; no clear D. V was shortened by 6 bases and J by 2 bases, with 9 bases between the two germline ends. Germline values: CDR1 LNHDA, CDR2 SQIVND (reference sequence). The CDR3 is made up of 13 amino acids. The chain's CDR3 is CASRVEHTDTQYF. CDR3 coding DNA: TGTGCCAGTAGGGTCGAGCACACAGATACGCAGTATTTT.

V gene TRBV7-2 combines with J gene TRBJ2-5; TRBD2 aligns across 10 bases. The CDR3 contains 13 residues. The V gene end was trimmed by 5 bases and the J gene end by 7 bases; junction bases not matched to a gene: 4. Germline CDR1 and CDR2: SGHTA and FQGNSA. CDR3 coding DNA: TGTGCCAGCAGCGCGGGGACTAGCGCGACCCAGTACTTC. It translates to CASSAGTSATQYF.

This clone appeared a few times. The chain recombines TRBV11-2 with TRBJ2-2, with 9 nucleotides matching TRBD2. CDR3 length: 16 amino acids. The V segment lost 3 bases and the J segment 2 bases; nucleotides outside the gene matches: 4. In germline, CDR1 is SGHAT, CDR2 FQNNGV. CDR3 sequence: CASSFLAGVNTGELFF. In nucleotides, the CDR3 is TGTGCCAGCAGCTTCTTAGCGGGGGTCAACACCGGGGAGCTGTTTTTT.

There are a few counts of this clone. This chain joins TRBV9 and TRBJ2-3; a possible D gene is TRBD1 (5 bases). CDR3 size: 17 residues. Germline CDR1 reads SGDLS; CDR2 reads YYNGEE. Trimming removed 0 bases at V and 0 bases at J, with 14 bases between. As DNA, the CDR3 is TGTGCCAGCAGCGTAGGAGCCCGGACATCCAGCACAGATACGCAGTATTTT. Translation gives CASSVGARTSSTDTQYF.

This clone has only one observation. This may come from a read error, since a much larger clone is one base off. The chain carries TRBV7-8 and TRBJ2-7; TRBD1 agrees at 8 bases. V trimming: 4 bases; J trimming: 3 bases; junction bases outside the gene matches: 5. The germline V gene has CDR1 SGHVS and CDR2 FQNEAQ. The CDR3 sequence is 14 residues long. The CDR3 reads CASSSRQGIYEQYF. In DNA, the CDR3 is TGTGCCAGCAGCTCCCGACAGGGGATCTACGAGCAGTACTTC.

This clone was observed a few times. This rearrangement joins TRBV6-6 to TRBJ1-4; D is ambiguous. V was clipped by 4 bases and J by 4 bases, with 7 bases between them. CDR3 size: 13 residues. Germline V gives CDR1 MNHNY, CDR2 SVGAGI (reference sequence). DNA for the CDR3: TGTGCCAGCAGTTGGGAACGTAATGAAAAACTGTTTTTT. Translating it yields CASSWERNEKLFF.

Points on this clone: Different DNA sequences within this sample yield the same CDR3. The genes are TRBV30 and TRBJ1-3; D not resolved. Trimming shortened V by 2 bases and J by 1 base, and 0 bases separated the two germline ends. The CDR3 length is 11 residues. Germline lookup yields CDR1 GTSNPN and CDR2 SVGIG (reference sequence). CDR3 in DNA: TGTGCCTGGAGTTCTGGAAACACCATATATTTT. Translating gives CAWSSGNTIYF.

This clone was seen many times. The CDR3 DNA follows: TGTGCCAGCAGCTGGACCGACGGCACAGATACGCAGTATTTT. Translation: CASSWTDGTDTQYF. The chain recombines TRBV7-9 with TRBJ2-3; D not certain. The CDR3 extends over 14 amino acids. Germline CDR1 SEHNR, CDR2 FQNEAQ (reference sequence). V lost 4 bases, J lost 1 base, and 9 bases lay in between.

This clone has a handful of counts. The V call is TRBV7-2, the J call TRBJ2-3; a possible D gene is TRBD1 (6 bases). V lost 4 bases and J lost 2, with 10 bases in between. The CDR3 runs 14 residues. Germline loops: CDR1 SGHTA, CDR2 FQGNSA. The CDR3 protein is CASSYGQTTDTQYF. CDR3 coding DNA: TGTGCCAGCAGCTACGGACAGACCACAGATACGCAGTATTTT.

This clone was seen a few times. V usage is TRBV7-6 and J usage is TRBJ1-1, with 7 positions matching TRBD1. J was trimmed by 4 bases and V by 2 bases; bases with no gene match: 10. The CDR3 spans 16 residues. CDR1 is SGHVS, CDR2 FNYEAQ, per germline. The CDR3 loop reads CASSLLGQPRTTEAFF. The CDR3 DNA reads as TGTGCCAGCAGCTTATTGGGACAGCCCAGGACCACTGAAGCTTTCTTT.

The rearrangement uses TRBV5-1 and TRBJ1-1, with a possible D match to TRBD1 (5 bases). V lost 7 bases to trimming and J lost 1 base, with 14 bases between them. The germline CDR1 and CDR2 sequences are SGHRS and YFSETQ. The length of the CDR3 is 14 residues. The CDR3 loop reads CASSREVGNTEAFF. The CDR3 region has the DNA TGCGCCAGCTCCAGGGAGGTTGGGAACACTGAAGCTTTCTTT.

This clone was recorded many times. For the CDR3, the DNA is TGTGCCAGCAGTTACTCGAGACAGCTCTACAATGAGCAGTTCTTC. It is translated as CASSYSRQLYNEQFF. This chain joins TRBV6-5 and TRBJ2-1; the D gene is possibly TRBD1 (5 bases). CDR3 size: 15 residues. Per germline, CDR1 MNHEY and CDR2 SVGAGI. With 0 bases removed from V and 3 bases from J, the gap between germline ends came to 9 bases.

The chain links TRBV6-1 to TRBJ2-2; D ambiguous. This CDR3 contains 11 residues. CDR1 MNHNS and CDR2 SASEGT come from the germline V gene. Trimming took off 6 bases at V and 6 bases at J, with 5 bases between the two ends. CDR3: CASREPGELFF. The DNA for the CDR3 is TGTGCCAGCAGGGAACCCGGGGAGCTGTTTTTT.

This clone has just a few counts. At the DNA level, this CDR3 is encoded by other sequences in the same sample as well. This CDR3 reads CAWRGNYGTGPRGGANVLTF. In DNA, the CDR3 is TGTGCCTGGCGCGGGAATTACGGGACAGGGCCCCGGGGGGGGGCCAACGTCCTGACTTTC. The rearrangement joins TRBV30 to TRBJ2-6; 9 positions agree with TRBD1. The CDR3 runs to 20 residues. J was trimmed by 4 bases and V by 5 bases; bases with no gene match: 21. The germline V gene encodes CDR1 GTSNPN and CDR2 SVGIG (reference sequence).

The V and J genes are TRBV5-1 and TRBJ1-5; perhaps TRBD1 as D (6 bases). The CDR3 has 15 amino acids. Trimming left V 4 bases short and J 5 bases short, with 16 bases between. Germline lookup yields CDR1 SGHRS and CDR2 YFSETQ. DNA of the CDR3: TGCGCCAGCAGCCCACAGGGCGGTTCGGATCAGCCCCAGCATTTT. Amino acids: CASSPQGGSDQPQHF.